These T cell receptor beta chains were read from a single sample in a study of blood T cell repertoires in COVID-19. Assay used: immunoSEQ multiplex PCR; TCRdb lists only in-frame clones, some missing. The data contain more than 70,000 clones, 80% to 95% of them singletons. Sequencing used peripheral blood. These receptors were obtained from a woman between 45 and 60 years old in a cohort sampled during active COVID-19. Each CDR3 is given with its conserved first and last residue.

CDR3 protein: CATSETSGQTYNEQFF
J gene: TRBJ2-1
V gene: TRBV24-1

CDR3 protein: CASSNGQIGDTEAFF
J gene: TRBJ1-1
V gene: TRBV19

CDR3 protein: CASTRELIGELFF
J gene: TRBJ2-2
V gene: TRBV2

CDR3 protein: CASSLAAGAGGRTEAFF
J gene: TRBJ1-1
V gene: TRBV5-6

CDR3 protein: CASSPLGAGGNYGYTF
J gene: TRBJ1-2
V gene: TRBV7-9

CDR3 protein: CASSEVSAVNEQFF
J gene: TRBJ2-1
V gene: TRBV6-1

CDR3 protein: CASSVAPGGSYEQYF
J gene: TRBJ2-7
V gene: TRBV9

CDR3 protein: CASSDRGRSETQYF
J gene: TRBJ2-5
V gene: TRBV6-1

CDR3 protein: CASMTQFDRGEQYF
J gene: TRBJ2-7
V gene: TRBV5-1

CDR3 protein: CAWTGRGNEQYF
J gene: TRBJ2-7
V gene: TRBV30

CDR3 protein: CASSLTGGNNYGYTF
J gene: TRBJ1-2
V gene: TRBV7-3

CDR3 protein: CASSFFGGAERETQYF
J gene: TRBJ2-5
V gene: TRBV11-3

CDR3 protein: CAWSFRDRVTGELFF
J gene: TRBJ2-2
V gene: TRBV30

CDR3 protein: CASSRPGTGIYEQYF
J gene: TRBJ2-7
V gene: TRBV6-5

CDR3 protein: CASKTGLGNSYEQYF
J gene: TRBJ2-7
V gene: TRBV2

CDR3 protein: CASSWQGRGSYEQYF
J gene: TRBJ2-7
V gene: TRBV27

CDR3 protein: CASSWTGTGQEAFF
J gene: TRBJ1-1
V gene: TRBV28

CDR3 protein: CASSQDRGREKLFF
J gene: TRBJ1-4
V gene: TRBV7-9

CDR3 protein: CASSPEGTVNEKLFF
J gene: TRBJ1-4
V gene: TRBV5-5

CDR3 protein: CASSLTGSNRRNEKLFF
J gene: TRBJ1-4
V gene: TRBV11-3

CDR3 protein: CASVLGAGVGYEQYF
J gene: TRBJ2-7
V gene: TRBV6-5

CDR3 protein: CASSTQRGGLYEQYF
J gene: TRBJ2-7
V gene: TRBV6-5

CDR3 protein: CASSLRGGRSEAFF
J gene: TRBJ1-1
V gene: TRBV18

CDR3 protein: CASSLTGTDTQYF
J gene: TRBJ2-3
V gene: TRBV5-1

CDR3 protein: CASSFKGDGYTF
J gene: TRBJ1-2
V gene: TRBV5-1

CDR3 protein: CASSSAGTGILNGQYF
J gene: TRBJ2-7
V gene: TRBV5-5

CDR3 protein: CASSQQGSTDTQYF
J gene: TRBJ2-3
V gene: TRBV7-3

CDR3 protein: CASSSGQGGHTGELFF
J gene: TRBJ2-2
V gene: TRBV5-6

CDR3 protein: CASRKTSGRAPGELFF
J gene: TRBJ2-2
V gene: TRBV7-9

CDR3 protein: CASSYVSNLPLPSSYNEQFF
J gene: TRBJ2-1
V gene: TRBV19

CDR3 protein: CSASALAGGSYEQYF
J gene: TRBJ2-7
V gene: TRBV20-1

CDR3 protein: CSVEGGVAGGYNEQFF
J gene: TRBJ2-1
V gene: TRBV29-1

CDR3 protein: CASSLVGNTGELFF
J gene: TRBJ2-2
V gene: TRBV11-2

CDR3 protein: CASRGTVGYGYTF
J gene: TRBJ1-2
V gene: TRBV12-3/TRBV12-4

CDR3 protein: CASNWGQGNEKLFF
J gene: TRBJ1-4
V gene: TRBV2

CDR3 protein: CASSPGGQITDTQYF
J gene: TRBJ2-3
V gene: TRBV5-1

CDR3 protein: CASSTIAGAGYEQYF
J gene: TRBJ2-7
V gene: TRBV6-6

CDR3 protein: CASSSGGSDEQFF
J gene: TRBJ2-1
V gene: TRBV3-1/TRBV3-2

CDR3 protein: CASSLVGGNYGYTF
J gene: TRBJ1-2
V gene: TRBV5-1

CDR3 protein: CASSLLPGQGGNQPQHF
J gene: TRBJ1-5
V gene: TRBV5-1

CDR3 protein: CASSETIGTTAPDTQYF
J gene: TRBJ2-3
V gene: TRBV6-1

CDR3 protein: CASSLLSGGAYNEQFF
J gene: TRBJ2-1
V gene: TRBV27

CDR3 protein: CASSLAAGRDEQFF
J gene: TRBJ2-1
V gene: TRBV5-1

CDR3 protein: CASKEDRGANVLTF
J gene: TRBJ2-6
V gene: TRBV19

CDR3 protein: CATMATEAFF
J gene: TRBJ1-1
V gene: TRBV24-1

CDR3 protein: CASSYGLRADTQYF
J gene: TRBJ2-3
V gene: TRBV6-5

CDR3 protein: CAGHKGDNSPLHF
J gene: TRBJ1-6
V gene: TRBV6-5

CDR3 protein: CASSQGLADYEQYF
J gene: TRBJ2-7
V gene: TRBV4-2

CDR3 protein: CASSQGGQATEAFF
J gene: TRBJ1-1
V gene: TRBV4-1

CDR3 protein: CASSVGLSGGGYNEQFF
J gene: TRBJ2-1
V gene: TRBV9

CDR3 protein: CASSSGQPYSNQPQHF
J gene: TRBJ1-5
V gene: TRBV6-5

CDR3 protein: CASSLRRGLTEAFF
J gene: TRBJ1-1
V gene: TRBV7-2